This is a list of T cell receptor beta chains from one sample in a study of a mutant IDH1 vaccine in newly diagnosed glioma. The antigens for these receptors are not known. Clones were read by immunoSEQ multiplex PCR, and TCRdb kept only the in-frame ones, dropping some. Of approximately 64,000 clones listed, about 81% are singletons. The source was PBMCs, collected from a glioma patient whose treatment included an IDH1 peptide vaccine. The receptors were gathered from a woman aged 50 to 60 with glioma. The CDR3 runs from the conserved cysteine through the conserved F or W. The order of the fields is D gene, clone size, J gene, V gene, CDR3 DNA, CDR3 protein. The D gene is left open where the match is weak. Clone size is given for some rows only: seen once, a few or many times, or a class if the clone is expanded.

NA,NA,TRBJ2-3,TRBV11-3,TGTGCCAGCAGTCCGGGGGGCACAGCAGATACGCAGTATTTT,CASSPGGTADTQYF
TRBD2,few,TRBJ2-3,TRBV7-3,TGTGCCAGCAGCTTAACTTTGCGGGGGGTTGAAGATACGCAGTATTTT,CASSLTLRGVEDTQYF
NA,NA,TRBJ1-5,TRBV5-1,TGCGCCAGCCATAATTCCCGTTATCAGGGTTACTCCGAGGAGCCCCAGCATTTT,CASHNSRYQGYSEEPQHF
TRBD2,NA,TRBJ2-5,TRBV9,TGTGCCAGCAGCGTAGGGGCTAGCGGGGGGCCCGAGACCCAGTACTTC,CASSVGASGGPETQYF
TRBD2,NA,TRBJ2-1,TRBV6-1,TGTGCCAGCAAGGGACTAGCGGGGAGTAATGAGCAGTTCTTC,CASKGLAGSNEQFF
TRBD2,NA,TRBJ2-7,TRBV6-6,TGTGCCAGCAGTTCGCCGACTAGCGGTAAGGACGAGCAGTACTTC,CASSSPTSGKDEQYF
TRBD2,NA,TRBJ2-5,TRBV6-6,TGTGCCAGCAGTGGGACTAGCGGGGAAGAGACCCAGTACTTC,CASSGTSGEETQYF
NA,NA,TRBJ1-3,TRBV7-8,TGTGCCAGCAGCTTAGCGCAATCCTTCTCTGGAAACACCATATATTTT,CASSLAQSFSGNTIYF
NA,NA,TRBJ2-3,TRBV5-1,TGCGCCAGCAGCTTGGGGGCAGGGTATAGCACAGATACGCAGTATTTT,CASSLGAGYSTDTQYF
NA,once,TRBJ2-2,TRBV2,TGTGCCAGCAGGCCTAGCCCAGGTTCCACCGGGGAGCTGTTTTTT,CASRPSPGSTGELFF
TRBD2,NA,TRBJ2-1,TRBV4-2,TGTGCCAGCAGCCAAGACGTGACTAGCGGCACCAATGAGCAGTTCTTC,CASSQDVTSGTNEQFF
TRBD2,NA,TRBJ2-5,TRBV7-3,TGTGCCAGCAGCCTCGGGAGGAGCGGGGGGTTCGAAGAGACCCAGTACTTC,CASSLGRSGGFEETQYF
NA,NA,TRBJ1-4,TRBV5-1,TGCGCCAGCAGCTCGGGAGGAACCTCAACTAATGAAAAACTGTTTTTT,CASSSGGTSTNEKLFF
TRBD1,NA,TRBJ1-2,TRBV4-2,TGTGCCAGCAGCCCTGGGACAGGGGGCCATTATGGCTACACCTTC,CASSPGTGGHYGYTF
NA,few,TRBJ1-1,TRBV5-1,TGCGCCAGCAGCTCGGATCCCGGGACAAGGAACACTGAAGCTTTCTTT,CASSSDPGTRNTEAFF
NA,NA,TRBJ1-1,TRBV30,TGTGCCTGGAGTGTTGGGAACACTGAAGCTTTCTTT,CAWSVGNTEAFF
NA,NA,TRBJ1-2,TRBV7-9,TGTGCCAGCAGCCTCACAGAACTCTATGGCTACACCTTC,CASSLTELYGYTF
NA,NA,TRBJ2-1,TRBV7-2,TGTGCCAGCAGCCTGAACCTTATCAATGAGCAGTTCTTC,CASSLNLINEQFF
NA,NA,TRBJ2-1,TRBV29-1,TGCAGCGTTGAGGGGGAGGAGGGGGTCAATGAGCAGTTCTTC,CSVEGEEGVNEQFF
NA,few,TRBJ1-6,TRBV18,TGTGCCAGCTCACCAGGCACGGGCAATTCACCCCTCCACTTT,CASSPGTGNSPLHF